These T cell receptor beta chains were read from a single sample in a study of blood T cell repertoires in COVID-19. Measured with immunoSEQ multiplex PCR; TCRdb has only the in-frame clones, and not every one. Of around 150,000 clones in the sample, around nine tenths were seen once. The material sequenced was peripheral blood. Every receptor here comes from a woman aged 40 to 49 with acute or convalescent COVID-19. The CDR3 runs from the conserved cysteine through the conserved F or W. The D gene is left open where the match is weak. Part of the rows lack a size; the others show once, few, many or a class for expanded clones.

TRBJ2-7 | . | . | TRBV6-2/TRBV6-3 | CASSLGPTTTSYEQYF | TGTGCCAGCAGTCTCGGTCCGACTACGACATCCTACGAGCAGTACTTC
TRBJ2-6 | . | TRBD1 | TRBV19 | CASMGTGRTAGANVLTF | TGTGCCAGTATGGGGACAGGGAGGACGGCTGGGGCCAACGTCCTGACTTTC
TRBJ2-1 | . | . | TRBV5-1 | CASSLEAVNSYNEQFF | TGCGCCAGCAGCTTGGAGGCGGTGAACTCCTACAATGAGCAGTTCTTC
TRBJ1-1 | once | . | TRBV11-2 | CASSLAAGVTEAFF | TGTGCCAGCAGCTTAGCCGCAGGGGTAACTGAAGCTTTCTTT
TRBJ1-1 | . | . | TRBV29-1 | CSAEGGGRTEAFF | TGCAGCGCTGAGGGGGGGGGTAGGACTGAAGCTTTCTTT
TRBJ1-2 | . | . | TRBV9 | CASSPVSGYTF | TGTGCCAGCAGCCCCGTATCTGGCTACACCTTC
TRBJ1-2 | once | TRBD1 | TRBV27 | CASRGTGKQGGYTF | TGTGCCAGCAGGGGGACAGGGAAGCAGGGTGGCTACACCTTC
TRBJ2-3 | . | TRBD2 | TRBV6-5 | CASSYMLAGLDTQYF | TGTGCCAGCAGTTACATGCTAGCGGGCCTGGATACGCAGTATTTT
TRBJ1-2 | . | . | TRBV21-1 | CASSKAPLGQTYGYTF | TGTGCCAGCAGCAAAGCCCCCCTCGGACAGACCTATGGCTACACCTTC
TRBJ1-4 | . | TRBD1 | TRBV2 | CASSWQGANEKLFF | TGTGCCAGCAGTTGGCAGGGGGCGAATGAAAAACTGTTTTTT
TRBJ1-6 | . | . | TRBV5-1 | CASSLEIQGRNSPLHF | TGCGCCAGCAGCTTGGAGATCCAGGGTAGGAATTCACCCCTCCACTTT
TRBJ2-3 | . | TRBD2 | TRBV9 | CASSGSGGAVADTQYF | TGTGCCAGCAGCGGTAGCGGGGGGGCCGTCGCAGATACGCAGTATTTT
TRBJ2-2 | . | TRBD2 | TRBV4-3 | CASSQEGLAGGELFF | TGCGCCAGCAGCCAAGAAGGGCTAGCGGGGGGGGAGCTGTTTTTT
TRBJ2-3 | . | TRBD2 | TRBV5-1 | CASSLEGGRATDTQYF | TGCGCCAGCAGCTTGGAGGGCGGGAGGGCCACAGATACGCAGTATTTT
TRBJ1-6 | . | . | TRBV5-8 | CASSLNRVPSSYNSPLHF | TGTGCCAGCAGCTTGAACCGGGTCCCGAGCTCCTATAATTCACCCCTCCACTTT
TRBJ1-5 | . | . | TRBV6-2/TRBV6-3 | CASSYTQAAQPQHF | TGTGCCAGCAGTTACACCCAAGCCGCTCAGCCCCAGCATTTT
TRBJ2-7 | . | . | TRBV5-5 | CASSWAAGPPYEQYF | TGTGCCAGCAGCTGGGCTGCGGGGCCTCCCTACGAGCAGTACTTC
TRBJ2-7 | once | TRBD1 | TRBV7-3 | CASSLGGGTGGLYEQYF | TGTGCCAGCAGCTTAGGGGGTGGGACAGGGGGACTCTACGAGCAGTACTTC
TRBJ2-2 | . | TRBD1 | TRBV7-2 | CASSAPEGQANTGELFF | TGTGCCAGCAGCGCACCGGAAGGACAGGCGAACACCGGGGAGCTGTTTTTT
TRBJ2-2 | . | . | TRBV7-3 | CASAREATGELFF | TGTGCCAGCGCGCGTGAGGCGACCGGGGAGCTGTTTTTT
TRBJ1-5 | . | . | TRBV28 | CASSRGLNSNQPQHF | TGTGCCAGCAGCAGAGGACTAAACTCAAATCAGCCCCAGCATTTT
TRBJ1-5 | . | . | TRBV21-1 | CASRDRTVQPQHF | TGTGCCAGCAGGGACAGGACAGTCCAGCCCCAGCATTTT
TRBJ2-3 | . | . | TRBV3-1/TRBV3-2 | CASSPGFTDTQYF | TGTGCCAGCAGTCCAGGGTTCACAGATACGCAGTATTTT
TRBJ1-1 | . | . | TRBV9 | CASSPQQRPTFEAFF | TGTGCCAGCAGCCCTCAACAGCGGCCAACATTTGAAGCTTTCTTT
TRBJ2-3 | . | TRBD1 | TRBV7-3 | CASSPGTGPDTQYF | TGTGCCAGCAGCCCCGGGACAGGGCCAGATACGCAGTATTTT
TRBJ1-2 | . | . | TRBV24-1 | CATSDAGTNYGYTF | TGTGCCACCAGTGATGCCGGGACAAACTATGGCTACACCTTC
TRBJ2-7 | once | TRBD2 | TRBV6-5 | CASPAGLAGPYEQYF | TGTGCCAGCCCCGCCGGACTAGCGGGACCCTACGAGCAGTACTTC
TRBJ2-2 | . | TRBD2 | TRBV6-6 | CASTRSGSTGDPGELFF | TGTGCCAGCACTCGTAGCGGGAGCACGGGCGATCCCGGGGAGCTGTTTTTT